Listed below are T cell receptor beta chains from one sample, sequenced in a study of blood T cell repertoires in COVID-19. Using immunoSEQ multiplex PCR, the repertoire was profiled, and TCRdb retains in-frame clones only, with some absent. The sample includes tens of thousands of clones, approximately 83% of them seen just once. The sample was peripheral blood. The receptors stem from a human donor in a cohort sampled during active COVID-19. Each CDR3 is given with its conserved first and last residue. D genes are given only for firm matches. Some rows mark clone size as missing; the rest say once, few, many or name a class of expanded clone.

>TRBV6-5|NA|NA|TRBJ1-1
TGTGCCAGCAGTTACGACTGGAACACTGAAGCTTTCTTT
CASSYDWNTEAFF
>TRBV6-5|NA|TRBD1|TRBJ1-2
TGTGCCAGCAGACGGGACAGCCACTATGGCTACACCTTC
CASRRDSHYGYTF
>TRBV6-5|once|TRBD1|TRBJ2-5
TGTGCCAGCCGGGACAGGGGTATGAAGACCCAGTACTTC
CASRDRGMKTQYF
>TRBV6-5|NA|NA|TRBJ1-1
TGTGCCAGCAGTTACTCGGGGAGCATGAACACTGAAGCTTTCTTT
CASSYSGSMNTEAFF
>TRBV13|NA|NA|TRBJ2-1
TGTGCCAGCAGTTCCTATGGTCCCGCGGACAATGAGCAGTTCTTC
CASSSYGPADNEQFF
>TRBV11-2|NA|NA|TRBJ1-1
TGTGCCAGCAGCTTAGCAGGCATGAACACTGAAGCTTTCTTT
CASSLAGMNTEAFF
>TRBV28|NA|TRBD1|TRBJ2-7
TGTGCCACCGGGACAGATTTTTCCTACGAGCAGTACTTC
CATGTDFSYEQYF
>TRBV7-9|NA|NA|TRBJ1-5
TGTGCCAGCAGCCCACTGGGGGCGAATCAGCCCCAGCATTTT
CASSPLGANQPQHF
>TRBV18|NA|TRBD1|TRBJ2-7
TGTGCCAGCTCACCTCAACAGGGGGAGTTCGGCGAGCAGTACTTC
CASSPQQGEFGEQYF
>TRBV9|NA|TRBD2|TRBJ2-1
TGTGCCAGCAGCGTAAGAGAGGGGCGGGGGGGTCGAAATGAGCAGTTCTTC
CASSVREGRGGRNEQFF
>TRBV7-9|NA|NA|TRBJ1-5
TGTGCCAGCAACCGGGAAAATCAGCCCCAGCATTTT
CASNRENQPQHF
>TRBV18|NA|TRBD1|TRBJ1-1
TGTGCCAGCTCACCAGGGACAGGGGGCGGCGGACAAGCTGAAGCTTTCTTT
CASSPGTGGGGQAEAFF
>TRBV24-1|NA|NA|TRBJ2-2
TGTGCCACCAGTGCTAATCCGGTCAACACCGGGGAGCTGTTTTTT
CATSANPVNTGELFF
>TRBV4-3|NA|TRBD2|TRBJ2-1
TGCGCCAGCAGCCGAACTCCCGGGGTAGCGGGGTTCAATGAGCAGTTCTTC
CASSRTPGVAGFNEQFF
>TRBV13|NA|TRBD2|TRBJ2-2
TGTGCCAGCAGCTCCTCGTTCCATAGCGGGGGTAACACCGGGGAGCTGTTTTTT
CASSSSFHSGGNTGELFF
>TRBV6-2/TRBV6-3|few|TRBD1|TRBJ1-3
TGTGCCAGCAGTTACTCGAGGCGGGACAGCATAGCCTCTGGAAACACCATATATTTT
CASSYSRRDSIASGNTIYF
>TRBV19|NA|NA|TRBJ2-7
TGTGCCAGTACCAATCCCGGGACTGGATTCTACGAGCAGTACTTC
CASTNPGTGFYEQYF
>TRBV4-1|NA|TRBD2|TRBJ2-5
TGCGCCAGCAGCGCCGAATTTAGCGGGGTCCAAGAGACCCAGTACTTC
CASSAEFSGVQETQYF
>TRBV7-8|NA|TRBD2|TRBJ2-7
TGTGCCAGCAGCTTAGGAGCGGGGGGTTACGAGCAGTACTTC
CASSLGAGGYEQYF
>TRBV19|NA|NA|TRBJ1-1
TGTGCCAGTAGTAACAGGGTAGCTGAAGCTTTCTTT
CASSNRVAEAFF
>TRBV5-1|NA|TRBD2|TRBJ2-1
TGCGCCAGCAGCTTGGCAACTAGCGGGGGGTATGAGCAGTTCTTC
CASSLATSGGYEQFF
>TRBV7-9|NA|NA|TRBJ1-2
TGTGCCAGCAGCGCTGGGGCAGGGAGGGTTGGCTACACCTTC
CASSAGAGRVGYTF
>TRBV29-1|NA|TRBD1|TRBJ2-5
TGCAGCGCCGACAGGGCTGGAGAGACCCAGTACTTC
CSADRAGETQYF
>TRBV19|NA|NA|TRBJ2-7
TGTGCCAGTAGTGCGACAGTAGTCGCCTACGAGCAGTACTTC
CASSATVVAYEQYF
>TRBV5-1|NA|TRBD1|TRBJ2-5
TGCGCCAGCAGCGGGGGGACAGGTTTGGCGCAAGAGACCCAGTACTTC
CASSGGTGLAQETQYF
>TRBV7-2|few|NA|TRBJ2-3
TGTGCCAGCAGCAAACAGGGACCCAGGACAGATACGCAGTATTTT
CASSKQGPRTDTQYF
>TRBV6-2/TRBV6-3|NA|TRBD1|TRBJ1-5
TGTGCCAGCAGTTACTCGGGAGGGACAGGGGTATATAGCAATCAGCCCCAGCATTTT
CASSYSGGTGVYSNQPQHF
>TRBV6-6|NA|NA|TRBJ1-2
TGTGCCAGCAGATCTGACGGGGAGGGCTACACCTTC
CASRSDGEGYTF
>TRBV7-9|NA|NA|TRBJ1-3
TGTGCCAGCAGCCCGTGGAGGGGTACAAATGGAAACACCATATATTTT
CASSPWRGTNGNTIYF
>TRBV7-9|few|TRBD2|TRBJ2-6
TGTGCCAGCAGCGTGGGACTAGCTGATGGGGCCAACGTCCTGACTTTC
CASSVGLADGANVLTF
>TRBV9|NA|TRBD1|TRBJ2-7
TGTGCCAGCAGCGTAGGGACAGGGCCCTACGAGCAGTACTTC
CASSVGTGPYEQYF
>TRBV19|NA|TRBD2|TRBJ2-5
TGTGCCAGTAGTTTAAGACTAGCGGGGGGGCAAGAGACCCAGTACTTC
CASSLRLAGGQETQYF
>TRBV4-3|NA|TRBD1|TRBJ2-1
TGCGCCAGCAGCCAGGACAGGGGGGGGTACAATGAGCAGTTCTTC
CASSQDRGGYNEQFF
>TRBV27|NA|NA|TRBJ1-6
TGTGCCAGCAGTTTATCGGGGGGGGGTCTTCCTTCACCCCTCCACTTT
CASSLSGGGLPSPLHF
>TRBV5-1|many|NA|TRBJ1-3
TGCGCCAGCAGCTTGGGGCCCGTTGGTGGAAACACCATATATTTT
CASSLGPVGGNTIYF
>TRBV2|NA|TRBD1|TRBJ1-2
TGTGCCACAGGACAGGGGGCGGGTGGCTACACCTTC
CATGQGAGGYTF
>TRBV10-3|NA|NA|TRBJ2-7
TGTGCCATCAGTGAGGGGAGCTACGAGCAGTACTTC
CAISEGSYEQYF
>TRBV28|NA|TRBD1|TRBJ2-5
TGTGCCAGCAGTTTGGGGGGACAGGGAGGAGAGACCCAGTACTTC
CASSLGGQGGETQYF
>TRBV7-9|NA|TRBD1|TRBJ1-2
TGTGCCAGCAGCGACAGGGGTTATGGCTACACCTTC
CASSDRGYGYTF
>TRBV7-9|NA|TRBD1|TRBJ2-5
TGTGCCAGCAGCTATCCAGGGGGAGAGACCCAGTACTTC
CASSYPGGETQYF